Listed below are T cell receptor beta chains from one sample, sequenced in a study of CD8+ T cells in alopecia areata. TCRdb's table, derived via immunoSEQ multiplex PCR, lists solely in-frame clones and lacks some. The repertoire has roughly 6,900 clones, approximately 70% of them found once; the top ten carry about 22%. Sequencing was performed on skin, taken at week 0. Every receptor here comes from a human donor with alopecia areata. The CDR3 runs from the conserved cysteine through the conserved F or W. Fields, in order: V gene, J gene, D gene, clone size, CDR3 DNA, CDR3 protein. A D gene is named only where the DNA matches it firmly. For some rows the clone size is stated as once, few or many, or as a class when expanded; others skip it.

TRBV14,TRBJ1-2,-,-,TGTGCCAGCAGCGAAACCCGGGCCGCTCACTATGGCTACACCTTC,CASSETRAAHYGYTF
TRBV7-2,TRBJ2-7,-,-,TGTGCCAGCAGCTTAAGAGGAGGTGGGGTAGCCTACGAGCAGTACTTC,CASSLRGGGVAYEQYF
TRBV7-8,TRBJ2-4,TRBD2,-,TGTGCCAGCAGCCTATATAGCGGGGGGCCAGCCAAAAACATTCAGTACTTC,CASSLYSGGPAKNIQYF
TRBV11-2,TRBJ2-1,TRBD2,-,TGTGCCAGCAGCTCTAGCGGGGGTTCCTACAATGAGCAGTTCTTC,CASSSSGGSYNEQFF
TRBV11-3,TRBJ2-2,-,-,TGTGCCAGCAGCGGACAGAACACCGGGGAGCTGTTTTTT,CASSGQNTGELFF
TRBV4-1,TRBJ2-7,-,-,TGCGCCAGCAGCCTGGACTTCTACGAGCAGTACTTC,CASSLDFYEQYF
TRBV6-1,TRBJ1-2,TRBD1,-,TGTGCCAGCAGACGGACAGGGGATGGCTACACCTTC,CASRRTGDGYTF
TRBV7-2,TRBJ2-4,TRBD2,few,TGTGCCAGCAGCTGGGGAGGGCCTTCGGGCATTCAGTACTTC,CASSWGGPSGIQYF
TRBV7-3,TRBJ1-6,-,-,TGTGCCAGTGGGGAAAACACCCGTAATTCACCCCTCCACTTT,CASGENTRNSPLHF
TRBV19,TRBJ1-1,TRBD1,few,TGTGCCAGTATCGGGGACAGGGGGTACCCTGAAGCTTTCTTT,CASIGDRGYPEAFF